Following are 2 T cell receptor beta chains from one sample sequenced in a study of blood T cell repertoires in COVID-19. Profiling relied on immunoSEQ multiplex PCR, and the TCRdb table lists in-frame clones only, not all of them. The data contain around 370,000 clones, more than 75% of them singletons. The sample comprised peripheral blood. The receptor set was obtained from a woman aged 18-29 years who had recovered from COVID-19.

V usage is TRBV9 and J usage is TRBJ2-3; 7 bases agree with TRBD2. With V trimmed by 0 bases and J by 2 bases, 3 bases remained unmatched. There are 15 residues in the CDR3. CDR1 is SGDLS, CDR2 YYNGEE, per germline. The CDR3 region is CASSVGAGFTDTQYF. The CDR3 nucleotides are TGTGCCAGCAGCGTAGGAGCGGGATTCACAGATACGCAGTATTTT. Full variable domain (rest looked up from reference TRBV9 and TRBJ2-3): DSGVTQTPKHLITATGQRVTLRCSPRSGDLSVYWYQQSLDQGLQFLIQYYNGEERAKGNILERFSAQQFPDLHSELNLSSLELGDSALYFCASSVGAGFTDTQYFGPGTRLTVL.

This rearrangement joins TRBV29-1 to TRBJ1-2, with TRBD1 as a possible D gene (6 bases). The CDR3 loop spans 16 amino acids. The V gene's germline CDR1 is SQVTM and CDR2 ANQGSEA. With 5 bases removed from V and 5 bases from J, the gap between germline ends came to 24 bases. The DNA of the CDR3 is TGCAGCGTTCAGGAGTGGACAGCTCGAGCCCAATATGGCTACACCTTC. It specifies CSVQEWTARAQYGYTF.